Reported below is one T cell receptor beta chain. The record originates from a study of T cell responses to AZD1222 COVID-19 vaccine. Only in-frame clones appear in the TCRdb table, and some are missing; sequencing was by immunoSEQ multiplex PCR. The repertoire has 120,000 or so clones, 92% of them found once; the top ten carry 0.9% to 1.2%. Germline lookup yields CDR1 SQVTM and CDR2 ANQGSEA. Trimming stripped 6 bases from V and 0 bases from J, with 15 bases between. The CDR3 extends over 16 amino acids. The TCR comes from an adult in good health. The rearrangement links TRBV29-1 to TRBJ2-6; TRBD1 might be the D (5 bases). The sequencing used peripheral blood, collected on day 0 of AZD1222 vaccination. The CDR3 is CSVYPKGFSGANVLTF. Written as DNA, the CDR3 is TGCAGCGTCTACCCAAAGGGGTTCTCTGGGGCCAACGTCCTGACTTTC.